This TCR beta chain derives from a study of T-cell reconstitution after alpha-beta-depleted transplantation in children. Preparing the TCRbeta library involved the use of unique molecular identifiers. TCRdb itself ran the PCR reads through MiXCR, one entry per CDR3 protein. The table includes about 540,000 distinct CDR3 sequences, 15% to 20% detected once. Unmatched junction bases numbered 3, after V lost 4 bases and J lost 2 bases. Per the germline V gene, CDR1 is SGHRS and CDR2 is YFSETQ. The CDR3 covers 14 residues. This clonotype was seen a few times. The chain combines TRBV5-1 with TRBJ2-1, with TRBD1 matching 7 bases. The clonotype originates from a human donor who donated a stem cell graft to a child with acute lymphoblastic leukemia. This specimen was PBMCs from the stem cell graft donor, taken from the stem cell graft. In nucleotides, the CDR3 is TGCGCCAGCAGCCGACAGGGACCCTACAATGAGCAGTTCTTC. As protein: CASSRQGPYNEQFF.